This T cell receptor (beta chain) is from a study of blood T cell repertoires in COVID-19 (TCRdb year 2020). With regard to the full study: Samples covering the acute and convalescent phases of COVID-19 were provided by collaborators in the United States, Italy and Spain. The samples were drawn from two sources: the first 160 participants of the ongoing ImmuneRACE study, and 1,200 or so subjects contributed by 6 global collaborators. Subjects who had been exposed to COVID-19, were actively infected with it, or had recovered from it provided the deeply sampled blood TCRbeta repertoires that made up the dataset. The repertoires were released in a freely available public database meant as a resource for research on the immune response to SARS-CoV-2. Sample metadata almost always included a de-identified subject ID, COVID-19 status, age in years and sex. The prospective study material was composed of cDNA or gDNA derived from T cells, B-cell-depleted T cells, or PBMCs. Where available, HLA class I and class II types were taken from metadata supplied by the sample provider and were not determined by assay-based typing. The study at large found these results: Clinical and demographic metadata were provided uncurated, with the amount varying by source and participant.

About this clone itself: No cognate antigen has been identified for it. Per-base qualities were not stored, and no clone one base away is much larger.

The immunoSEQ Assay, a bias-controlled multiplex PCR, was used to amplify TCRbeta CDR3 regions from genomic DNA. The source study handled its data this way. Within the assay, amplification of reference gene primers was used to estimate how many nucleated cells each sample contained. Sequence reads were collapsed and filtered to measure the absolute abundance of every unique TCRbeta CDR3 rearrangement. Productive Simpson clonality was computed per sample as the square root of Simpson's diversity index over productive rearrangements. Imported from immuneACCESS, the table was reduced by TCRdb to in-frame sequences with V and J called. These copies leave out some clones; in studies compared against another copy, an unresolved V gene accounts for under half, and the cause of the remainder is not known. D and trimming come from the DNA, and the V and J calls and clone size come from that table. Counted in this sample were more than 350,000 clones; 89% of them appeared once. The top ten clones comprise approximately 3% of the sample.

In Seattle, one collaborating source enrolled patients while the infection was active and tracked those patients longitudinally over the course of disease. Each collaborating institution followed its own protocols to collect whole blood in K2EDTA tubes. Collaborator samples were shipped for TCRbeta analysis as frozen whole blood, isolated PBMCs, or DNA extracted from either sample type. Sample: peripheral blood. The origin of this receptor is a young woman with COVID-19, enrolled during active disease.

The CDR3 protein: CASSPSRAGRWDNEQFF. Here is the DNA: TGCGCCAGCAGCCCCTCTCGGGCGGGGAGGTGGGACAATGAGCAGTTCTTC. The V and J segments used are TRBV4-3 and TRBJ2-1; the D segment could be TRBD2, given 6 matching bases. The germline V gene encodes CDR1 LGHNA and CDR2 YSLEER. The CDR3 starts with the cysteine, ends with the phenylalanine, and has 17 residues. Only the CDR3 part of the read is kept: 51 bases, read in frame from the first base. The junction carries 21 bases between V and J, which are trimmed by 4 bases and 5 bases respectively.